The clone carrying this T cell receptor (beta chain) was seen a single time. What it recognizes is unknown. These data belong to a study of T cell responses to AZD1222 COVID-19 vaccine. Overall study findings and caveats: Donor demographics were predominantly white British with a female majority; clonal diversity may be underestimated. Nearly half of spike-specific TCRs reportedly go after variant regions that carry no mutations.

This CDR3 contains 16 residues. V dropped 0 bases and J dropped 1; count of bases not matched to a gene: 6. Per the germline V gene, CDR1 is SGDLS and CDR2 is YYNGEE. Clones were sequenced by immunoSEQ multiplex PCR, and TCRdb holds only the in-frame ones, with some missing. The data show about 170,000 clones, with approximately 95% seen just once and 3.5% to 5% held by the top ten. The sequence was collected from an adult in good health. The sample consisted of peripheral blood, taken on day 0 of AZD1222 vaccination. The chain joins TRBV9 to TRBJ2-7; 8 bases are shared with TRBD2. CDR3: CASSVGGSGVSYEQYF. The CDR3 bases are TGTGCCAGCAGCGTAGGCGGTAGCGGGGTATCCTACGAGCAGTACTTC.